One and the same sample provided the 13 T cell receptor beta chains below, sequenced in a study of regulatory T cells in long-lasting Graves disease. CDR3-region Arm-PCR and iRepertoire HTBI primers produced the TCR beta libraries. TCRdb analysed the multiplex PCR reads with MiXCR anew, one entry per CDR3 protein. The sample carries under 700,000 distinct CDR3 sequences, about 15% recorded once. The time point denotes: newly diagnosed GD, antithyroid drugs for less than 3 months. The authors made the TCR library using RNA they extracted from PBMCs. Separately, the same data were catalogued under a study of T cells in Graves' hyperthyroidism and ophthalmopathy.

The sequences come from peripheral blood mononuclear cells (PBMCs), collected at new diagnosis, from a patient treated with antithyroid drugs. The source of these receptors is a woman between 40 and 65 years old with Graves disease.

This clonotype has at least ten counts. The J gene is TRBJ1-6, the V gene TRBV20-1; no clear D gene. The germline V gene has CDR1 DFQATT and CDR2 SNEGSKA (reference sequence). The ends were cut back, 3 bases at V and 8 bases at J, with 11 bases in the middle. The CDR3 is 13 amino acids. CDR3 amino acids: CSAREPQYSPLHF. The CDR3 coding sequence is TGCAGTGCTAGGGAACCACAGTATTCACCCCTCCACTTT.

CDR3 nucleotides: TGTGCCAGCAGTTCGCCAGGCGTGGAGACCCAGTACTTC. Translated, it gives CASSSPGVETQYF. This chain uses TRBV6-5 with TRBJ2-5; no clear D. The length of the CDR3 is 13 residues. V lost 4 bases to trimming and J lost 5 bases, with 11 bases between them. Germline lookup yields CDR1 MNHEY and CDR2 SVGAGI.

Remarks on this clonotype: With a much larger clone just one base away, this may be a read error. V gene TRBV27 combines with J gene TRBJ2-4; 7 bases are a match to TRBD1. The junction had 13 bases not matched to a gene; V was cut back by 5 bases and J by 0 bases. Germline values: CDR1 MNHEY, CDR2 SMNVEV (reference sequence). This CDR3 is 18 amino acids long. CDR3 residues: CASSDSGTELLAKNIQYF. In DNA, the CDR3 is TGTGCCAGCAGTGATTCCGGGACAGAACTACTAGCCAAAAACATTCAGTACTTC.

This clonotype was recorded many times. The gene calls are TRBV20-1 and TRBJ2-1; 10 bases fit TRBD2. With 1 base clipped from V and 6 bases from J, the junction kept 6 bases outside the gene matches. The CDR3 has 15 amino acids. Germline V CDR1 and CDR2: DFQATT, SNEGSKA (reference sequence). The CDR3 sequence is CSARADASGGNEQFF. CDR3 nucleotides: TGCAGTGCTAGAGCGGATGCTAGCGGGGGCAATGAGCAGTTCTTC.

CDR3 sequence: CASSQDSGGGNQPQHF. Here the CDR3 DNA reads TGTGCCAGCAGCCAAGATTCAGGGGGCGGAAATCAGCCCCAGCATTTT. The J gene is TRBJ1-5, the V gene TRBV3-1; 8 nucleotides match TRBD1. The CDR3 sequence is 16 residues long. From germline, CDR1 is LGHDT and CDR2 YNNKEL (reference sequence). Unmatched junction bases numbered 5, after V lost 0 bases and J lost 4 bases.

At least ten counts were recorded for this clonotype. This chain links TRBV7-2 with TRBJ1-6; 7 positions match TRBD1. With V trimmed by 3 bases and J by 6 bases, 2 bases remained unmatched. CDR3 size: 14 residues. Germline CDR1 SGHTA, CDR2 FQGNSA. CDR3 nucleotides: TGTGCCAGCAGCTTTCAGGGGGGTAATTCACCCCTCCACTTT. Its protein is CASSFQGGNSPLHF.

The CDR3 loop reads CASSSVANYEQYF. DNA of the CDR3: TGTGCCAGTAGTTCCGTCGCCAACTACGAGCAGTACTTC. The chain combines TRBV19 with TRBJ2-7, with D unclear. The germline V gene has CDR1 LNHDA and CDR2 SQIVND (reference sequence). The CDR3 runs to 13 residues. V dropped 5 bases and J dropped 3 bases, with 11 bases sitting between them.

This clonotype was picked up a small number of times. One junction end disagrees with the germline gene, perhaps due to a read error. This chain uses TRBV2 with TRBJ2-1, with 9 bases matching TRBD2. Looked up from germline, CDR1 is SNHLY and CDR2 is FYNNEI. CDR3 length equals 16 residues. The CDR3 bases are TGTGCCAGCAGTGCCGGGACTAGCAGGACCTACAATGAGCAGTCCTTC. It is translated as CASSAGTSRTYNEQSF.

This clonotype showed up many times. The chain uses TRBV12-3 or TRBV12-4 and TRBJ1-1; D gene uncertain. The CDR3 extends over 15 amino acids. Trimming pared 6 bases from V and 1 base from J, leaving 15 bases between. CDR3: CASSGLAGKNTEAFF. The CDR3 bases are TGTGCCAGCAGCGGACTGGCCGGGAAGAACACTGAAGCTTTCTTT.

The J gene is TRBJ2-5, the V gene TRBV11-2; D not resolved. Germline loops: CDR1 SGHAT, CDR2 FQNNGV. V was clipped by 5 bases and J by 5 bases, with 15 bases between them. The CDR3 runs to 14 residues. The CDR3 DNA reads as TGTGCCAGCAGCCCTACCATAGGTTGGGAGACCCAGTACTTC. Its translation: CASSPTIGWETQYF.

This clonotype was observed at least ten times. V and J are TRBV6-1 and TRBJ1-1, with D tentatively TRBD1 (5 bases). CDR3 length: 13 amino acids. Germline lookup yields CDR1 MNHNS and CDR2 SASEGT. The V gene lost 1 base and the J gene lost 7 bases, with 10 bases spanning the gap. The DNA of the CDR3 is TGTGCCAGCAGTGAAGTATGGGGGGATGAAGCTTTCTTT. Its translation is CASSEVWGDEAFF.

The table lists this clonotype with a few counts. The rearrangement joins TRBV5-5 to TRBJ2-2; 8 positions match TRBD1. Trimming cost V 3 bases and J 8 bases; bases outside gene matches: 6. CDR1 and CDR2 from the germline V gene are SGHKS and YYEKEE (reference sequence). The CDR3 totals 14 residues. The CDR3 spells CASSSGQVGGELFF. CDR3 coding DNA: TGTGCCAGCAGCTCGGGACAGGTTGGGGGGGAGCTGTTTTTT.

To note about this clonotype: The final CDR3 position lacks the conserved phenylalanine or tryptophan, pointing to a likely read error. The limits of the CDR3 on the DNA are not certain, so only TCRdb's listed CDR3 is given. The chain has TRBV5-4 and TRBJ1-2; TRBD1 is taken as the D call from the table, unchecked against the DNA. The length of the CDR3 is 13 amino acids, counting both ends. The germline V gene encodes CDR1 SGHNT and CDR2 YYREEE (reference sequence). CDR3 sequence: CASSLEGTRTPNL.